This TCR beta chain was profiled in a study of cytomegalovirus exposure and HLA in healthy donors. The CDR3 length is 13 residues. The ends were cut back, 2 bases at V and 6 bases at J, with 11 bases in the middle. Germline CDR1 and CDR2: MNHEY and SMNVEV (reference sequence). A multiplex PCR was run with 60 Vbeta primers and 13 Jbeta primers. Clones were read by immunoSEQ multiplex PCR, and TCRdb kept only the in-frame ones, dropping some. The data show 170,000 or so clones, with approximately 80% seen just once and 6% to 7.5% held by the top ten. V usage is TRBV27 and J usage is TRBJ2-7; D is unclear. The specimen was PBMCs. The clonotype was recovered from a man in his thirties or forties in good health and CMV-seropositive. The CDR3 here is CASSLTGGFEQYF. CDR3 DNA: TGTGCCAGCAGTTTAACGGGTGGATTCGAGCAGTACTTC.